A selection of T cell receptor beta chains follows, all from one sample in a study of blood T cell repertoires in COVID-19. Clones were read by immunoSEQ multiplex PCR, and TCRdb kept only the in-frame ones, dropping some. Seen here are about 79,000 clones, 85% to 90% observed once, and the top ten hold around 13%. Source material: peripheral blood. These receptors originate from a man aged 65 to 79 with active or convalescent COVID-19. The CDR3 runs from the conserved cysteine through the conserved F or W. D genes are given only for firm matches. Only part of the rows carry a size: once, few, many, or a class if the clone is expanded.

d_call	v_call	clone_size	j_call	cdr3_aa	cdr3_nt
TRBD2	TRBV9	NA	TRBJ2-1	CASSVEGGSILNEQFF	TGTGCCAGCAGCGTAGAGGGCGGGAGCATTCTCAATGAGCAGTTCTTC
NA	TRBV28	NA	TRBJ1-3	CASSLWYGQLYF	TGTGCCAGCAGTTTGTGGTACGGACAGTTATATTTT
TRBD2	TRBV29-1	NA	TRBJ2-1	CSANTGGVLDEQFF	TGCAGCGCCAATACTGGGGGGGTCTTAGATGAGCAGTTCTTC
NA	TRBV28	NA	TRBJ1-1	CASSLSAPRGEAFF	TGTGCCAGCAGTTTAAGTGCTCCTCGGGGTGAAGCTTTCTTT
NA	TRBV3-1/TRBV3-2	NA	TRBJ1-3	CASSQVEGNTIYF	TGTGCCAGCAGCCAAGTGGAGGGAAACACCATATATTTT
NA	TRBV11-3	NA	TRBJ1-1	CASSPTGPMNTEAFF	TGTGCCAGCAGCCCGACAGGCCCCATGAACACTGAAGCTTTCTTT
NA	TRBV3-1/TRBV3-2	NA	TRBJ1-3	CASSQGVLVSLGNTIYF	TGTGCCAGCAGCCAAGGGGTTCTAGTCTCACTTGGAAACACCATATATTTT
NA	TRBV28	NA	TRBJ1-4	CASSSEATNEKLFF	TGTGCCAGCAGTTCAGAAGCAACTAATGAAAAACTGTTTTTT
NA	TRBV6-5	NA	TRBJ1-3	CASSKTGHSGNTIYF	TGTGCCAGCAGCAAGACAGGACACTCTGGAAACACCATATATTTT
TRBD1	TRBV6-2/TRBV6-3	few	TRBJ1-1	CASSYPQTGTEAFF	TGTGCCAGCAGTTACCCTCAGACAGGGACTGAAGCTTTCTTT
NA	TRBV5-4	NA	TRBJ1-4	CASSQAVNEKLFF	TGTGCCAGCAGCCAGGCTGTTAATGAAAAACTGTTTTTT
TRBD2	TRBV27	NA	TRBJ2-7	CASSLLGAGGTYEQYF	TGTGCCAGCAGTTTATTAGGTGCGGGAGGTACCTACGAGCAGTACTTC
TRBD1	TRBV18	NA	TRBJ1-2	CASSTDRAANYGYTF	TGTGCCAGCTCCACCGACAGGGCCGCTAACTATGGCTACACCTTC
NA	TRBV9	few	TRBJ2-5	CASSVDGGRETQYF	TGTGCCAGCAGCGTAGATGGGGGCCGAGAGACCCAGTACTTC
TRBD2	TRBV5-4	NA	TRBJ2-1	CASSLPLAGTYNEQFF	TGTGCCAGCAGCTTGCCTCTAGCGGGAACTTACAATGAGCAGTTCTTC
NA	TRBV6-5	NA	TRBJ1-3	CASSYSGGPGNTIYF	TGTGCCAGCAGTTACTCGGGGGGACCGGGAAACACCATATATTTT
NA	TRBV7-3	NA	TRBJ1-2	CASSQRGGGGYTF	TGTGCCAGCAGCCAACGGGGGGGAGGTGGCTACACCTTC
NA	TRBV28	NA	TRBJ1-2	CASSLRANYGYTF	TGTGCCAGCAGTTTAAGAGCTAACTATGGCTACACCTTC
NA	TRBV27	NA	TRBJ2-1	CASSFFRGSYNEQFF	TGTGCCAGCAGTTTTTTCAGGGGCTCCTACAATGAGCAGTTCTTC
TRBD1	TRBV12-5	NA	TRBJ1-2	CASGSGRGLWKMAVYTF	TGTGCTAGTGGTTCAGGCAGGGGGCTATGGAAAATGGCCGTATACACCTTC
NA	TRBV2	NA	TRBJ2-1	CASSPILAGSYNEQFF	TGTGCCAGCAGTCCCATCCTAGCTGGCTCCTACAATGAGCAGTTCTTC
NA	TRBV24-1	NA	TRBJ2-3	CATSLGTSTDTQYF	TGTGCCACCAGTCTCGGGACTAGCACAGATACGCAGTATTTT
TRBD1	TRBV5-6	few	TRBJ2-7	CASSLFRGSIYEQYF	TGTGCCAGCAGCTTGTTCAGGGGGTCGATCTACGAGCAGTACTTC
TRBD2	TRBV2	NA	TRBJ2-1	CASSVGDYKFF	TGTGCCAGCAGTGTAGGGGACTATAAATTCTTC
NA	TRBV27	many	TRBJ1-4	CASSKGTPNEKLFF	TGTGCCAGCAGTAAGGGGACACCGAATGAAAAACTGTTTTTT
NA	TRBV5-6	NA	TRBJ2-7	CASSLVETSYEQYF	TGTGCCAGCAGCTTGGTAGAGACTTCCTACGAGCAGTACTTC
TRBD1	TRBV11-2	NA	TRBJ1-2	CASSLSNLGQIYGYTF	TGTGCCAGCAGCTTATCAAACTTGGGACAGATCTATGGCTACACCTTC
TRBD1	TRBV28	NA	TRBJ2-7	CASSPQQGAGEQYF	TGTGCCAGCAGCCCTCAACAGGGGGCGGGGGAGCAGTACTTC
NA	TRBV28	NA	TRBJ2-7	CASSSRIADSYEQYF	TGTGCCAGCAGTTCACGAATAGCGGACTCCTACGAGCAGTACTTC
TRBD2	TRBV19	NA	TRBJ2-3	CASRKETSGSTDTQYF	TGTGCCAGTAGGAAGGAGACTAGCGGCTCCACAGATACGCAGTATTTT
NA	TRBV10-3	NA	TRBJ1-4	CAISELENEKLFF	TGTGCCATCAGTGAGTTGGAGAATGAAAAACTGTTTTTT
TRBD2	TRBV7-8	NA	TRBJ2-7	CASIKGGGTQLYYEQYF	TGTGCCAGCATAAAGGGCGGGGGTACTCAACTATACTACGAGCAGTACTTC
TRBD2	TRBV11-2	NA	TRBJ2-2	CASSWPRAGAKSPGELFF	TGTGCCAGCAGCTGGCCCAGAGCGGGAGCCAAGAGTCCCGGGGAGCTGTTTTTT
TRBD1	TRBV5-4	NA	TRBJ1-4	CASSIDRDEKLFF	TGTGCCAGCAGCATTGACAGGGACGAAAAACTGTTTTTT
TRBD2	TRBV9	NA	TRBJ2-1	CASSTRLAGGYNEQFF	TGTGCCAGCAGCACTCGACTAGCGGGAGGGTACAATGAGCAGTTCTTC
TRBD2	TRBV4-2	NA	TRBJ2-1	CASSQVGQREKNEQFF	TGTGCCAGCAGCCAAGTTGGCCAGCGGGAGAAGAATGAGCAGTTCTTC
NA	TRBV13	NA	TRBJ2-1	CASSVRLEQQFF	TGTGCCAGCAGCGTAAGACTAGAACAGCAGTTCTTC